One and the same sample provided the 10 T cell receptor beta chains below, sequenced in a study of blood T cell repertoires in COVID-19. The table came from immunoSEQ multiplex PCR; TCRdb's copy has only in-frame clones and leaves some out. The sample holds hundreds of thousands of clones, roughly 85% seen once. What was sequenced was peripheral blood. The receptors shown here come from a man aged 18 to 30 with active or convalescent COVID-19.

The chain joins TRBV21-1 to TRBJ1-5; the DNA was not used to check the table's D call, TRBD1. TRBV21-1 is an annotated pseudogene. The CDR3 has 14 amino acids. The CDR3 loop is CASSKDRVGKPQHF. CDR3 coding DNA: TGTGCCAGCAGCAAAGACAGGGTGGGTAAGCCCCAGCATTTT.

The chain employs TRBV4-2 and TRBJ2-1, with 8 bases that match TRBD2. Germline V CDR1 and CDR2: LGHNA, YNFKEQ. The CDR3 length is 18 residues. The ends lost 1 base at V and 8 bases at J; junction bases unmatched: 16. CDR3 in amino acids: CASSQGLPLAGPGDEQFF. As DNA, the CDR3 is TGTGCCAGCAGCCAAGGACTCCCGTTAGCGGGACCGGGCGATGAGCAGTTCTTC.

The J gene is TRBJ2-7, the V gene TRBV2; possible D gene TRBD1, 5 bases. Trimming took 2 bases from V and 4 from J, leaving 12 bases between them. Germline CDR1 and CDR2: SNHLY and FYNNEI. The CDR3 length is 14 residues. The CDR3 bases are TGTGCCAGCAGTGAACAGGGAATTCTATACGAGCAGTACTTC. Encoded protein: CASSEQGILYEQYF.

This clone showed up just a few times. The rearrangement joins TRBV3-1 (or the pseudogene TRBV3-2) to TRBJ1-6; no definite D call. In germline, CDR1 is LGHDT, CDR2 YNNKEL (reference sequence). There are 15 residues in the CDR3. V lost 3 bases to trimming and J lost 5 bases, with 11 bases between them. CDR3 DNA: TGTGCCAGCAGCCATTGGACGGAGGATAATTCACCCCTCCACTTT. It translates to CASSHWTEDNSPLHF.

The rearrangement joins TRBV6-5 to TRBJ1-2; D gene ambiguous. V was pared by 0 bases and J by 3 bases, with 5 bases between. The CDR3 has 13 amino acids. CDR1 MNHEY and CDR2 SVGAGI come from the germline V gene. This CDR3 is CASSYSSHYGYTF. CDR3 bases: TGTGCCAGCAGTTACTCTAGCCACTATGGCTACACCTTC.

This sequence joins TRBV6-2 or TRBV6-3 and TRBJ1-2; D not certain. The germline V and J ends were trimmed by 6 bases and 6 bases, with 11 bases remaining between them. CDR1 and CDR2 from the germline V gene are MNHEY and SVGEGT. The CDR3 is 12 residues long. The CDR3 DNA is TGTGCCAGCAGCCCCCAGACTCATGGCTACACCTTC. Translating it yields CASSPQTHGYTF.

The chain carries TRBV5-1 and TRBJ1-2; D unresolved. Trimming removed 0 bases at V and 2 bases at J, with 8 bases between. The CDR3 runs 14 residues. Germline CDR1 and CDR2: SGHRS and YFSETQ. The CDR3 coding sequence is TGCGCCAGCAGCTTGGACCAGGCAAACTATGGCTACACCTTC. Translating it yields CASSLDQANYGYTF.

The chain carries TRBV15 and TRBJ2-7, with TRBD1 matching 7 bases. Germline V gives CDR1 LNHNV, CDR2 YYDKDF (reference sequence). The CDR3 has 15 residues. V shed 0 bases and J 2 bases; nucleotides not matched to a gene: 4. The DNA of the CDR3 is TGTGCCACCAGCAGAGATTTTACAGGGGCCTACGAGCAGTACTTC. This encodes CATSRDFTGAYEQYF.

J is TRBJ2-2 and V is TRBV6-5; 11 bases line up with TRBD2. Germline V gives CDR1 MNHEY, CDR2 SVGAGI. The CDR3 extends over 15 amino acids. The CDR3 protein is CEDIAGGEGTGELFF. The CDR3 coding sequence is TGTGAGGACATAGCGGGAGGGGAAGGCACCGGGGAGCTGTTTTTT.

The V and J genes are TRBV5-6 and TRBJ2-7; 7 bases map to TRBD1. Germline CDR1 and CDR2: SGHDT and YYEEEE. V was pared by 0 bases and J by 4 bases, with 1 base of the junction left unmatched. This CDR3 is built from 13 residues. The CDR3 protein is CASSLDRGYEQYF. Written as DNA, the CDR3 is TGTGCCAGCAGCTTGGACAGGGGATACGAGCAGTACTTC. Combining the CDR3 with reference TRBV5-6 and TRBJ2-7 gives the whole variable domain DAGVTQSPTHLIKTRGQQVTLRCSPKSGHDTVSWYQQALGQGPQFIFQYYEEEERQRGNFPDRFSGHQFPNYSSELNVNALLLGDSALYLCASSLDRGYEQYFGPGTRLTVT.